One and the same sample provided the 26 T cell receptor beta chains below, sequenced in a study of neurological immune-mediated disorders. Each CDR3 protein is one row after TCRdb ran MiXCR on the 5' RACE reads. The sample has 130,000 or so distinct CDR3 sequences; roughly 3.1% are singletons. Sequenced material: PBMCs. The receptors stem from a woman aged 25 to 45 with multiple sclerosis.

This clonotype was counted many times. V gene TRBV20-1 combines with J gene TRBJ2-7; D call uncertain. Germline assignment: CDR1 DFQATT and CDR2 SNEGSKA (reference sequence). Trimming removed 3 bases at V and 3 bases at J, with 6 bases between. CDR3 size: 11 residues. CDR3 in amino acids: CSASWGYEQYF. The CDR3 DNA reads TGCAGTGCTAGTTGGGGCTACGAGCAGTACTTC.

Turning to this clonotype: Sequence at one end of the junction differs from germline and may be a read error. This chain uses TRBV12-3 or TRBV12-4 with TRBJ1-2; D is uncertain. CDR3 length equals 14 residues. In nucleotides, the CDR3 is TGTGTCAGCAACCTGGCCGGGAGCTGGTATGGCTACACCTTC. Residues: CVSNLAGSWYGYTF.

In its sample, this clonotype was seen many times. This rearrangement joins TRBV9 to TRBJ1-2; D uncertain. The CDR3 covers 12 residues. CDR1 is SGDLS and CDR2 is YYNGEE in the germline V gene. The germline V and J ends were trimmed by 3 bases and 8 bases, with 11 bases remaining between them. CDR3 sequence reads: CASSGETSGYTF. CDR3 DNA sequence: TGTGCCAGCAGCGGGGAGACATCGGGCTACACCTTC.

This clonotype occurred many times. The V gene is TRBV10-3, the J gene TRBJ2-3; the D call may be TRBD1 or TRBD2 (6 bases each). CDR1 is ENHRY and CDR2 is SYGVKD in the germline V gene. CDR3 length: 14 residues. The V end lost 4 bases, the J end lost 0 bases, and 8 bases lay between the germline ends. CDR3 sequence (DNA): TGTGCCATCAGTGTAGGGGGGAGCACAGATACGCAGTATTTT. Translation: CAISVGGSTDTQYF.

This clonotype was picked up many times. The chain employs TRBV9 and TRBJ1-1; tentatively, D is TRBD1 (6 bases). Trimming removed 4 bases from V and 0 bases from J, with 13 bases in between. Looked up from germline, CDR1 is SGDLS and CDR2 is YYNGEE. CDR3 size: 15 residues. CDR3 loop: CASSPRGDMNTEAFF. As DNA, the CDR3 is TGTGCCAGCAGCCCCAGGGGAGATATGAACACTGAAGCTTTCTTT.

This clonotype was seen repeatedly, ten times or more. V usage is TRBV12-3 or TRBV12-4 and J usage is TRBJ2-7; 9 bases agree with TRBD1. Trimming at V came to 9 bases and at J to 2 bases, leaving 8 bases not matched to a gene. CDR3 length equals 14 residues. The CDR3 sequence: CASRRGQGPYEQYF. CDR3 DNA sequence: TGTGCCAGTCGAAGGGGACAGGGACCCTACGAGCAGTACTTC.

The chain links TRBV18 to TRBJ1-2, with D unresolved. Per the germline V gene, CDR1 is KGHSH and CDR2 is LQKENI. The CDR3 extends over 13 amino acids. V gave up 2 bases and J gave up 8 bases, with 12 bases separating them. The CDR3 sequence is CASSPAGPEGYTF. The CDR3 DNA reads as TGTGCCAGCTCACCAGCCGGTCCTGAGGGCTACACCTTC. Looking up the rest from reference TRBV18 and TRBJ1-2 gives the full variable domain: NAGVMQNPRHLVRRRGQEARLRCSPMKGHSHVYWYRQLPEEGLKFMVYLQKENIIDESGMPKERFSAEFPKEGPSILRIQQVVRGDSAAYFCASSPAGPEGYTFGSGTRLTVV.

This clonotype was seen at least ten times. The chain is built from TRBV6-5 and TRBJ2-3; D may correspond to TRBD1 or TRBD2 (5 bases each). Germline CDR1 is MNHEY and CDR2 is SVGAGI. This CDR3 has 16 amino acids. V gave up 8 bases and J gave up 3 bases, with 21 bases separating them. The CDR3 DNA is TGTGCCAGCCGCCCCGGGACCGAAAGGGCGACAGATACGCAGTATTTT. It codes for CASRPGTERATDTQYF.

Regarding this clonotype: Possible read error: a much larger clone is one base away. It is likely a read error, because the conserved phenylalanine at the end of the CDR3 is missing. This chain uses TRBV19 with TRBJ1-4; D is unresolved. Trimming removed 6 bases from V and 5 bases from J, with 19 bases in between. The CDR3 has 16 amino acids. Germline CDR1 LNHDA, CDR2 SQIVND (reference sequence). The CDR3 coding sequence is TGTGCCAGTAGCCCAGAGGCTAAATTCCGGAATGAAAAACTGTTTTGT. Translated: CASSPEAKFRNEKLFC.

This clonotype was seen many times. V is TRBV20-1 and J is TRBJ2-2; perhaps TRBD2 as D (6 bases). The CDR3 is 13 amino acids. CDR1 is DFQATT and CDR2 is SNEGSKA in the germline V gene (reference sequence). The CDR3 spells CSIRGTGTGELFF. The CDR3 nucleotides read TGCAGCATCCGGGGGACGGGCACCGGGGAGCTGTTTTTT.

This clonotype was counted many times. This chain connects TRBV7-2 to TRBJ2-1, with 10 bases identical to TRBD2. CDR1 and CDR2 from the germline V gene are SGHTA and FQGNSA. CDR3 length: 16 residues. V lost 5 bases, J lost 4 bases, and 8 bases stayed unmatched. CDR3 nucleotide sequence: TGTGCCAGCAGCCCGGACACTAGCGGGATTTACAATGAGCAGTTCTTC. It codes for CASSPDTSGIYNEQFF.

This clonotype was detected ten times or more. The chain joins TRBV4-3 to TRBJ2-1; no definite D call. The germline gives CDR1 LGHNA, CDR2 YSLEER. V shed 4 bases and J shed 0 bases, with 10 bases lying between them. CDR3 length: 15 residues. The CDR3 sequence is CASSPSRSSYNEQFF. The CDR3 DNA sequence: TGCGCCAGCAGCCCAAGTCGGAGCTCCTACAATGAGCAGTTCTTC.

There are many counts of this clonotype. The CDR3 DNA is TGTGCCAGCAAGGCAACAGGCATGAACACTGAAGCTTTCTTT. Translating gives CASKATGMNTEAFF. V usage is TRBV6-5 and J usage is TRBJ1-1; D may be TRBD1 (5 bases). The CDR3 runs 14 residues. The ends were cut back, 7 bases at V and 0 bases at J, with 12 bases in the middle. Germline CDR1 and CDR2: MNHEY and SVGAGI.

This clonotype was picked up many times. The chain links TRBV5-1 to TRBJ2-7; D gene unclear. This CDR3 has 12 amino acids. Trimming stripped 0 bases from V and 7 bases from J, with 8 bases between. The germline V gene encodes CDR1 SGHRS and CDR2 YFSETQ. The CDR3 loop is CASSLASDEQYF. The CDR3 DNA sequence: TGCGCCAGCAGCTTGGCGTCGGATGAGCAGTACTTC.

In this sample, this clonotype turned up many times. The V call is TRBV7-2, the J call TRBJ2-7; D not resolved. V was clipped by 4 bases and J by 0 bases, with 13 bases between them. The CDR3 sequence is 15 residues long. Germline V gene data show CDR1 as SGHTA and CDR2 as FQGNSA. The CDR3 DNA sequence: TGTGCCAGCAGCTCGCTAGACGGCCGCTCCTACGAGCAGTACTTC. It encodes CASSSLDGRSYEQYF.

This clonotype was seen at least ten times. The genes are TRBV5-6 and TRBJ1-5; D ambiguous. This CDR3 is built from 13 residues. V shed 4 bases and J shed 9 bases, with 14 bases lying between them. Germline V lookup: CDR1 SGHDT, CDR2 YYEEEE. The CDR3 protein is CASSVYDRGPQHF. The CDR3 DNA follows: TGTGCCAGCAGCGTCTACGACCGAGGGCCCCAGCATTTT.

This clonotype has at least ten counts. This sequence joins TRBV4-1 and TRBJ2-2; D may be TRBD2 (5 bases). Germline loops: CDR1 MGHRA, CDR2 YSYEKL. The CDR3 covers 14 residues. V lost 4 bases and J 6 bases, leaving 12 bases between the germline ends. CDR3 bases: TGCGCCAGCAGCCCTCGAGGGATGGCCGGGGAGCTGTTTTTT. As protein: CASSPRGMAGELFF.

The sample holds a few counts of this clonotype. A single base separates this from a much larger clone, so it may be a read error. The rearrangement joins TRBV20-1 to TRBJ1-1; maybe TRBD1 (6 bases). The CDR3 has 14 amino acids. Germline CDR1 DFQATT, CDR2 SNEGSKA (reference sequence). The ends were cut back, 4 bases at V and 1 base at J, with 13 bases in the middle. The CDR3 spells CSAKAGGGNTEAFF. The CDR3 DNA is TGCAGTGCTAAGGCGGGAGGGGGGAACACTGAAGCTTTCTTT.

This clonotype was seen many times. The rearrangement uses TRBV20-1 and TRBJ1-3, with D hard to call. The CDR3 is 13 residues long. Trimming removed 0 bases from V and 0 bases from J, with 3 bases in between. Germline V gives CDR1 DFQATT, CDR2 SNEGSKA (reference sequence). CDR3 in amino acids: CSARDISGNTIYF. The CDR3 nucleotides are TGCAGTGCTAGAGATATCTCTGGAAACACCATATATTTT.

The sample holds a few counts of this clonotype. This clone may be a read error of a much larger clone one base away. The CDR3 coding sequence is TGCAGTGCTAGAGTTAGCGGGGGGGCCTTGGATAAGCAGTATTTT. Translating it yields CSARVSGGALDKQYF. This chain links TRBV20-1 with TRBJ2-3; TRBD2 matches 11 bases. Per germline, CDR1 DFQATT and CDR2 SNEGSKA (reference sequence). The CDR3 sequence is 15 residues long.

This clonotype was recorded at least ten times. V usage is TRBV7-2 and J usage is TRBJ1-5; unclear D gene. The germline V and J ends were trimmed by 2 bases and 9 bases, with 11 bases remaining between them. The V gene's germline CDR1 is SGHTA and CDR2 FQGNSA. The CDR3 is made up of 13 amino acids. The DNA for the CDR3 is TGTGCCAGCAGCTTAAGGTCCGGGTGGCCCCAGCATTTT. It specifies CASSLRSGWPQHF.

The table lists this clonotype with a few counts. The V and J genes are TRBV5-1 and TRBJ2-3; 9 bases match TRBD2. This CDR3 has 15 amino acids. Looked up from germline, CDR1 is SGHRS and CDR2 is YFSETQ. Trimming took 4 bases from V and 6 from J; bases not matched to a gene: 9. The CDR3 DNA is TGCGCCAGCAGCATTGAGGGACTAGCAACGGATACGCAGTATTTT. Translating gives CASSIEGLATDTQYF.

This clonotype was counted many times. The chain employs TRBV20-1 and TRBJ2-1; 12 nucleotides agree with TRBD2. CDR1 and CDR2 (germline): DFQATT, SNEGSKA (reference sequence). The CDR3 sequence is 13 residues long. The J segment lost 9 bases and the V segment lost 6 bases, leaving 6 bases of the junction unmatched. This CDR3 is CSARTSGTTEQFF. In nucleotides, the CDR3 is TGCAGTGCCAGGACTAGCGGGACCACTGAGCAGTTCTTC.

This clonotype was observed many times. J is TRBJ1-2 and V is TRBV7-9; tentatively, D is TRBD1 (6 bases). Germline V gene data show CDR1 as SEHNR and CDR2 as FQNEAQ (reference sequence). The CDR3 is 16 amino acids. Trimming removed 2 bases from V and 4 bases from J, with 17 bases in between. The CDR3 region is CASSLSVGGSLYGYTF. The CDR3, as DNA: TGTGCCAGCAGCTTATCGGTCGGGGGCTCGCTCTATGGCTACACCTTC.

With respect to this clonotype: A much more abundant neighbour one base away suggests this may be a read error. The J gene is TRBJ1-5, the V gene TRBV20-1; the D is unclear. The germline CDR1 and CDR2 sequences are DFQATT and SNEGSKA (reference sequence). There are 13 residues in the CDR3. The DNA of the CDR3 is TGCAGTGCTGGGGAGGGCCGCAATCAGCCCCAGAATTTT. It codes for CSAGEGRNQPQNF.

The sample holds many counts of this clonotype. The chain employs TRBV7-9 and TRBJ2-5; a weak D match, TRBD2 (6 bases). The CDR3 is made up of 14 amino acids. Germline CDR1 is SEHNR and CDR2 is FQNEAQ (reference sequence). Trimming took off 4 bases at V and 5 bases at J, with 14 bases between the two ends. DNA of the CDR3: TGTGCCAGCAGCTCCTCAGCGGGTACTGAGACCCAGTACTTC. It specifies CASSSSAGTETQYF.